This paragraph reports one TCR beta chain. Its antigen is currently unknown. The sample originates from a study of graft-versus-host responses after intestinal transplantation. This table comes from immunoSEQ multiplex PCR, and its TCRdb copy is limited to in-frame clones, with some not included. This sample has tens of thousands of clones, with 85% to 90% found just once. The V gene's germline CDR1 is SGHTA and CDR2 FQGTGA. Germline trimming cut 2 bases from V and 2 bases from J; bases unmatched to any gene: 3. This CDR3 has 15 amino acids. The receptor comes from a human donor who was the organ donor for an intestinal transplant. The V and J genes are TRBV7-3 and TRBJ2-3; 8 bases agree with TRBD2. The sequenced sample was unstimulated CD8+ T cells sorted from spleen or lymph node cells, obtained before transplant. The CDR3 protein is CASSLDGGDTDTQYF. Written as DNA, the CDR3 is TGTGCCAGCAGCTTAGACGGGGGGGACACAGATACGCAGTATTTT.